Ten or more counts support the clone carrying this T cell receptor (beta chain). This sample is drawn from a study of Graves' ophthalmopathy and Graves' hyperthyroidism. The CDR3 covers 12 residues. CDR1 is MDHEN and CDR2 is SYDVKM in the germline V gene. Trimming pared 7 bases from V and 9 bases from J, leaving 10 bases between. Amplification from RNA transcripts yielded the TCR beta CDR3 regions. A first-round RT-PCR used HTBI primers, followed by a second-round multiplex PCR. TCRdb ran MiXCR on the multiplex PCR reads and lists one entry per CDR3 protein. This table holds some 350,000 distinct CDR3 sequences, roughly 17% found once. Hyperthyroidism in these 18- to 65-year-old patients was newly diagnosed, lasting under 2 months.

This clonotype was sampled from an adult woman with stable Graves' hyperthyroidism. The sample consisted of peripheral blood. This chain uses TRBV28 with TRBJ1-6; D is unresolved. The CDR3 DNA reads as TGTGCCAGCAATCAATGGGGTTCACCCCTCCACTTT. As protein: CASNQWGSPLHF.